Shown below are 13 T cell receptor beta chains from a single sample sequenced in a study of shared clonotypes between healthy human individuals. The assay was immunoSEQ multiplex PCR, and TCRdb's table has in-frame clones only and misses some. The sample shows 1.6 million or so clones, about 98.5% of them seen only once. The specimen was naive CD4+ T cells sorted from blood. Subset specified: CD45RA+ positively selected. The receptors were gathered from a man aged 25-45 years in good health.

The chain joins TRBV10-2 to TRBJ2-1; D is undetermined. Germline V gene lookup returns CDR1 WSHSY and CDR2 SAAADI. V lost 10 bases and J lost 0, with 10 bases in between. The CDR3 is made up of 13 amino acids. The CDR3 sequence: CATQDYSYNEQFF. The CDR3 DNA follows: TGCGCCACCCAGGATTACTCCTACAATGAGCAGTTCTTC.

J is TRBJ1-2 and V is TRBV19, with D tentatively TRBD1 (6 bases). This CDR3 has 15 residues. Trimming took 7 bases from V and 2 from J, leaving 17 bases between them. Per germline, CDR1 LNHDA and CDR2 SQIVND (reference sequence). CDR3 amino acids: CASTETGPLNYGYTF. CDR3 coding DNA: TGTGCCAGTACCGAGACAGGTCCTCTCAACTATGGCTACACCTTC.

The chain joins TRBV2 to TRBJ2-7; D not resolved. Trimming took 6 bases from V and 1 from J, leaving 7 bases between them. The CDR3 extends over 12 amino acids. The germline CDR1 and CDR2 sequences are SNHLY and FYNNEI. Here the CDR3 DNA reads TGTGCCAGCAGGGACGGGTCCTACGAGCAGTACTTC. This codes for CASRDGSYEQYF.

The V and J genes are TRBV18 and TRBJ1-3, with D possibly being TRBD1 (5 bases). CDR1 is KGHSH and CDR2 is LQKENI in the germline V gene. The CDR3 consists of 17 residues. V was shortened by 5 bases and J by 0 bases, with 17 bases between the two germline ends. The CDR3, as DNA: TGTGCCAGCTCAACTACTTCTCAGGGCGGCTCTGGAAACACCATATATTTT. It yields the protein CASSTTSQGGSGNTIYF.

The chain links TRBV29-1 to TRBJ2-2; D gene uncertain. Germline values: CDR1 SQVTM, CDR2 ANQGSEA. The CDR3 has 16 amino acids. Trimming pared 6 bases from V and 1 base from J, leaving 18 bases between. CDR3 coding DNA: TGCAGCGTACACGACGGGCTTGGGGAGAACACCGGGGAGCTGTTTTTT. It encodes CSVHDGLGENTGELFF.

V is TRBV30 and J is TRBJ2-7; D gene unclear. The CDR3 spans 11 residues. Germline CDR1 reads GTSNPN; CDR2 reads SVGIG (reference sequence). Trimming left V 5 bases short and J 6 bases short, with 11 bases between. CDR3 sequence: CAWARTAEQYF. The CDR3 bases are TGTGCCTGGGCAAGGACGGCCGAGCAGTACTTC.

CDR3 sequence: CASRFTGTGSYEQYF. The CDR3 region has the DNA TGCGCCAGCCGATTTACCGGGACAGGCTCCTACGAGCAGTACTTC. The chain couples TRBV10-1 to TRBJ2-7, with 8 bases fitting TRBD1. The germline V gene encodes CDR1 WNHNN and CDR2 SYGVQD (reference sequence). This CDR3 region has 15 residues. The trim removed 8 bases at V and 0 bases at J, leaving 9 bases unmatched.

The chain combines TRBV5-4 with TRBJ2-1; 14 bases align to TRBD2. The trim removed 4 bases at V and 9 bases at J, leaving 6 bases unmatched. Germline assignment: CDR1 SGHNT and CDR2 YYREEE (reference sequence). The CDR3 is 15 amino acids. CDR3 in DNA: TGTGCCAGCAGCACGGGACTAGCGGGAGTCAGTGAGCAGTTCTTC. Translating gives CASSTGLAGVSEQFF.

This chain links TRBV14 with TRBJ2-1; D is undetermined. The germline V gene has CDR1 SGHDN and CDR2 FVKESK. This CDR3 region has 15 residues. The V and J ends lost 5 bases and 0 bases respectively, with 11 bases between them. The CDR3 DNA reads as TGTGCCAGCAGCACCGGTGAGATCTCCTACAATGAGCAGTTCTTC. The encoded protein is CASSTGEISYNEQFF. Complete variable domain (other parts from reference TRBV14 and TRBJ2-1): EAGVTQFPSHSVIEKGQTVTLRCDPISGHDNLYWYRRVMGKEIKFLLHFVKESKQDESGMPNNRFLAERTGGTYSTLKVQPAELEDSGVYFCASSTGEISYNEQFFGPGTRLTVL.

The chain has TRBV5-1 and TRBJ2-3, with TRBD2 matching 8 bases. The ends lost 5 bases at V and 1 base at J; junction bases unmatched: 6. Germline loops: CDR1 SGHRS, CDR2 YFSETQ. This CDR3 region has 15 residues. CDR3 nucleotides: TGCGCCAGCAGGATAGCTAGCGGGCGCACAGATACGCAGTATTTT. It is translated as CASRIASGRTDTQYF.

The V and J genes are TRBV5-1 and TRBJ2-5; 11 positions match TRBD2. This CDR3 has 18 residues. J lost 2 bases, V lost 2 bases, and 11 bases had no gene match. CDR1 SGHRS and CDR2 YFSETQ come from the germline V gene. The CDR3 loop reads CASSLALAGVVGQETQYF. The CDR3 DNA is TGCGCCAGCAGCTTAGCACTAGCGGGAGTTGTGGGGCAAGAGACCCAGTACTTC.

Turning to this clone: The same CDR3 is also encoded by other DNA sequences in this sample. V gene TRBV5-1 combines with J gene TRBJ2-7, with TRBD2 matching over 14 bases. V shed 3 bases and J 0 bases; nucleotides not matched to a gene: 2. CDR1 and CDR2 (germline): SGHRS, YFSETQ. The CDR3 covers 16 residues. The CDR3 sequence: CASSSGLAGVSYEQYF. In nucleotides, the CDR3 is TGCGCCAGCAGCTCGGGACTAGCGGGGGTCTCCTACGAGCAGTACTTC.

The chain couples TRBV7-8 to TRBJ2-3; D not certain. V shed 5 bases and J shed 6 bases, with 18 bases lying between them. Germline V gene data show CDR1 as SGHVS and CDR2 as FQNEAQ. The CDR3 spans 15 residues. CDR3 DNA sequence: TGTGCCAGCAGCCCCCTGGTCCCCAGTGGTGATACGCAGTATTTT. Protein product: CASSPLVPSGDTQYF.